The clone carrying this TCR beta chain was observed many times. The antigen remains unidentified. These data originate in a study of T cells in Graves' hyperthyroidism and ophthalmopathy. The study's findings and limits: Blood also carried most thyroid clonotypes expanded above 0.001.

Newly diagnosed patients aged 18 to 65 had hyperthyroidism of under 2 months' duration. Researchers barred patients who had uncontrolled infection, other autoimmune disease, pregnancy or lactation. It was RNA transcripts that yielded the amplified TCR beta CDR3 regions. The HTBI primer set was used in a first-round RT-PCR of the TCR CDR3. TCRdb reprocessed the multiplex PCR reads with MiXCR, giving one entry per CDR3 protein. The table has about 360,000 distinct CDR3 sequences, 19% seen once. Germline V CDR1 and CDR2: MGHRA, YSYEKL. The CDR3 extends over 13 amino acids. Trimming left V 1 base short and J 5 bases short, with 8 bases between.

The chain has TRBV4-1 and TRBJ2-5; D is undetermined. Sequenced sample: blood. The sequence came from a woman younger than 35 with Graves' hyperthyroidism. Here the CDR3 reads CASSQVEVETQYF. The CDR3 nucleotides read TGCGCCAGCAGCCAAGTAGAGGTGGAGACCCAGTACTTC.